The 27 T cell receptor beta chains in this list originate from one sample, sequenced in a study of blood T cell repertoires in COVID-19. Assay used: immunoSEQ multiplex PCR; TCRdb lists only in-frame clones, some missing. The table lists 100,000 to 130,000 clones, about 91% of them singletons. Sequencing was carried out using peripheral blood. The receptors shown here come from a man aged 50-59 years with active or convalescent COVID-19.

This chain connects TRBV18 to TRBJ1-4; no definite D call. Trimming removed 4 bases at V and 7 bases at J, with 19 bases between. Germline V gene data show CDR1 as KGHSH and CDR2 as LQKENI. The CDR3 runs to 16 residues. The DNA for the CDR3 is TGTGCCAGCTCACTCACAAAAGGCCTTCCGGGTGAAAAACTGTTTTTT. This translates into CASSLTKGLPGEKLFF.

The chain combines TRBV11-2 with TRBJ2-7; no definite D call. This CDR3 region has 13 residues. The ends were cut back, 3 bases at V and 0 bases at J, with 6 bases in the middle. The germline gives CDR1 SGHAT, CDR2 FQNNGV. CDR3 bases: TGTGCCAGCAGCTTTAGCAACTCCTACGAGCAGTACTTC. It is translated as CASSFSNSYEQYF. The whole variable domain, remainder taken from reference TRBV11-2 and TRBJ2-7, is EAGVAQSPRYKIIEKRQSVAFWCNPISGHATLYWYQQILGQGPKLLIQFQNNGVVDDSQLPKDRFSAERLKGVDSTLKIQPAKLEDSAVYLCASSFSNSYEQYFGPGTRLTVT.

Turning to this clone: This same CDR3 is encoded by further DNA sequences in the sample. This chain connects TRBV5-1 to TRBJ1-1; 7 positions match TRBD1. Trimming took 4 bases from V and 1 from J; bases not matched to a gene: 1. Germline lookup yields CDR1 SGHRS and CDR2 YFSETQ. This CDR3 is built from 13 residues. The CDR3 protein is CASSRTGNTEAFF. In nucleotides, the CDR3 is TGCGCCAGCAGCCGGACAGGGAACACTGAAGCTTTCTTT. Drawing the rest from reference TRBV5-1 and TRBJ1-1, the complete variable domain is KAGVTQTPRYLIKTRGQQVTLSCSPISGHRSVSWYQQTPGQGLQFLFEYFSETQRNKGNFPGRFSGRQFSNSRSEMNVSTLELGDSALYLCASSRTGNTEAFFGQGTRLTVV.

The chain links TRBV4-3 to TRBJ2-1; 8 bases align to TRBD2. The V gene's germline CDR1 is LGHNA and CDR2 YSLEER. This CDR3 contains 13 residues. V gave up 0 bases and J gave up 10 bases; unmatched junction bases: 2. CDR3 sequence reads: CASSQESGGEQFF. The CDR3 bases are TGCGCCAGCAGCCAAGAAAGCGGGGGCGAGCAGTTCTTC.

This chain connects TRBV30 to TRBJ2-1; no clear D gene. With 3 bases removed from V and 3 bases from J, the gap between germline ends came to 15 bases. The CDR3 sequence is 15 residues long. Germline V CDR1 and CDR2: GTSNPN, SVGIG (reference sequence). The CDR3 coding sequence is TGTGCCTGGAGAGGAGCACCAACCCTCTACAATGAGCAGTTCTTC. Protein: CAWRGAPTLYNEQFF.

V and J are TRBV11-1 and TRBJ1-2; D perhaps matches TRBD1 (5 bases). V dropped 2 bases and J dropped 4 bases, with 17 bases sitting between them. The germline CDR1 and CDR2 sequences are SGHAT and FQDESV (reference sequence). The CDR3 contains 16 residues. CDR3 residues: CASSLYAGVVSYGYTF. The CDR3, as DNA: TGTGCCAGCAGCTTATACGCGGGGGTTGTAAGCTATGGCTACACCTTC.

The chain's CDR3 is CASSFSVTGPYEQYF. CDR3 nucleotides: TGTGCCAGCAGCTTTTCGGTGACAGGGCCCTACGAGCAGTACTTC. J is TRBJ2-7 and V is TRBV7-9, with 7 nucleotides matching TRBD1. V dropped 3 bases and J dropped 2; count of bases not matched to a gene: 7. Germline CDR1 is SEHNR and CDR2 is FQNEAQ (reference sequence). The CDR3 has 15 amino acids.

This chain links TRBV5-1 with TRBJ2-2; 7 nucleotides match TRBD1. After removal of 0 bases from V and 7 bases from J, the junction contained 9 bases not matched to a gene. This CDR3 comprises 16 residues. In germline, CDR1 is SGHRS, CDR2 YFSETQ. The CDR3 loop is CASSLVPGQSIGELFF. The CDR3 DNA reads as TGCGCCAGCAGCTTGGTTCCGGGACAGAGTATCGGGGAGCTGTTTTTT.

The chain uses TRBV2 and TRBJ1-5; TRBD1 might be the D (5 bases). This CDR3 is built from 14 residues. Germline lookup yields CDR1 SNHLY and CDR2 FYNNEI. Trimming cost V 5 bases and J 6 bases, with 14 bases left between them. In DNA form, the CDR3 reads TGTGCCAGCAGTAAGGGGAGTAGCGGTCAGCCCCAGCATTTT. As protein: CASSKGSSGQPQHF.

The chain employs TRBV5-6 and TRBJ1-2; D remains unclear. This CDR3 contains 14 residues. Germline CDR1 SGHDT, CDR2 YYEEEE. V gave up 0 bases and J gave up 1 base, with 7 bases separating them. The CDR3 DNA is TGTGCCAGCAGCTTGGATCTTATTAACTATGGCTACACCTTC. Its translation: CASSLDLINYGYTF.

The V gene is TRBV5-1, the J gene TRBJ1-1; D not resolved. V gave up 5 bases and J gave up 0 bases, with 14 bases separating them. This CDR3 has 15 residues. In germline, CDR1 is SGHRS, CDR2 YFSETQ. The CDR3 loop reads CASSGSSDVNTEAFF. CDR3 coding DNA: TGCGCCAGCAGTGGTAGCAGCGATGTGAACACTGAAGCTTTCTTT.

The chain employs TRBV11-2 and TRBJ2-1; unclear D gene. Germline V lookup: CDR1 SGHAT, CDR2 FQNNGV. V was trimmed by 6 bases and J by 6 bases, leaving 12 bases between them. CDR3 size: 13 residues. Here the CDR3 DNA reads TGTGCCAGCAGTCACCGGTCCATCAATGAGCAGTTCTTC. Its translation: CASSHRSINEQFF.

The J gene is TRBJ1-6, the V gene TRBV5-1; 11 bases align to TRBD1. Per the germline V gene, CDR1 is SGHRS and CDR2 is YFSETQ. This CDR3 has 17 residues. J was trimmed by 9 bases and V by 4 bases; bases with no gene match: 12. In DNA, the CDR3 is TGCGCCAGCAGCCGTACCGGGACAGGGGGTTTGGGTTCACCCCTCCACTTT. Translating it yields CASSRTGTGGLGSPLHF.

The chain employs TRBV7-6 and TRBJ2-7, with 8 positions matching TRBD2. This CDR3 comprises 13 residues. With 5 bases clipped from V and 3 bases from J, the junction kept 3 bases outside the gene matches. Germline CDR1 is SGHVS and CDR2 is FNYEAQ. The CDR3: CASSLSGGYEQYF. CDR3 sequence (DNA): TGTGCCAGCAGCCTAAGCGGGGGCTACGAGCAGTACTTC.

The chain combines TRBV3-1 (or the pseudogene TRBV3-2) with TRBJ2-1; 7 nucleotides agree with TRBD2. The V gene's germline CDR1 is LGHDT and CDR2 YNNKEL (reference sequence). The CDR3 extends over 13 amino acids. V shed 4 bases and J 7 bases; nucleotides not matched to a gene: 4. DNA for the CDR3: TGTGCCAGCAGCCCCACGGGACTAAATGAGCAGTTCTTC. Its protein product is CASSPTGLNEQFF.

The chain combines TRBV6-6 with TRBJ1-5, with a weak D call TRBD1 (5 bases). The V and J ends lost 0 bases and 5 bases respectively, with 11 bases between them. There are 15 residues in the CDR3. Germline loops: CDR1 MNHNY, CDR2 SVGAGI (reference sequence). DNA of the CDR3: TGTGCCAGCAGTTACTCTACTGGGGCGGATCAGCCCCAGCATTTT. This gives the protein CASSYSTGADQPQHF.

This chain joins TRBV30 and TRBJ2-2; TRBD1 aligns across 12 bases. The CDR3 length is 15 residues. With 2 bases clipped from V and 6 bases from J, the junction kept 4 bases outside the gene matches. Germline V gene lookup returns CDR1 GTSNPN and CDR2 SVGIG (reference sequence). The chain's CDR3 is CAWSPGQGAPGELFF. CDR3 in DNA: TGTGCCTGGAGTCCGGGACAGGGGGCGCCCGGGGAGCTGTTTTTT. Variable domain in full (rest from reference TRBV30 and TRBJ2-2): SQTIHQWPATLVQPVGSPLSLECTVEGTSNPNLYWYRQAAGRGLQLLFYSVGIGQISSEVPQNLSASRPQDRQFILSSKKLLLSDSGFYLCAWSPGQGAPGELFFGEGSRLTVL.

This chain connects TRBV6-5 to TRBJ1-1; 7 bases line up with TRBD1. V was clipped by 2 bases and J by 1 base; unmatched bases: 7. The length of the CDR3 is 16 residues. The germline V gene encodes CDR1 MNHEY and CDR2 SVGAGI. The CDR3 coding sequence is TGTGCCAGCAGTTACGGTATAACAGGGGCGAACACTGAAGCTTTCTTT. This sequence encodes CASSYGITGANTEAFF.

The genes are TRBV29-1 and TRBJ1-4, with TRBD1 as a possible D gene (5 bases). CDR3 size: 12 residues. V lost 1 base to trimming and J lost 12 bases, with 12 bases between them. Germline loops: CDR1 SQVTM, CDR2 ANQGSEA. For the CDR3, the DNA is TGCAGCGTTGAAGCCCTCGGGGGGGAACTGTTTTTT. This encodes CSVEALGGELFF.

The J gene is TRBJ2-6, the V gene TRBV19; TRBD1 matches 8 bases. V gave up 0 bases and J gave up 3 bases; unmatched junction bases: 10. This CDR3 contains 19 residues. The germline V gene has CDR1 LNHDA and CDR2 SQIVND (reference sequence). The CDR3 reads CASSIEAGQGLFGANVLTF. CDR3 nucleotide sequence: TGTGCCAGTAGTATAGAGGCCGGACAGGGTCTTTTTGGGGCCAACGTCCTGACTTTC.

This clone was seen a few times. CDR3 loop: CASSVRQGTEAFF. CDR3 coding DNA: TGTGCCAGTAGTGTACGACAGGGGACTGAAGCTTTCTTT. This chain links TRBV19 with TRBJ1-1, with 8 bases fitting TRBD1. Germline V gene lookup returns CDR1 LNHDA and CDR2 SQIVND (reference sequence). The CDR3 extends over 13 amino acids. Trimming at V came to 5 bases and at J to 5 bases, leaving 4 bases not matched to a gene.

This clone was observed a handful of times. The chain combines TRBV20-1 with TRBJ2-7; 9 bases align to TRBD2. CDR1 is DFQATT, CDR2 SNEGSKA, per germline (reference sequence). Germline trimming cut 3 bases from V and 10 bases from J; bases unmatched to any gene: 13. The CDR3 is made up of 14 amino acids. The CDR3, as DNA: TGCAGTGCTAGTGAGGGTAGCGGGAGAGCCCCCCAGTACTTC. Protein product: CSASEGSGRAPQYF.

This chain's CDR3 is CASSKEEAGGAVAYNEQFF. The CDR3 region has the DNA TGTGCCAGCAGCAAGGAGGAAGCGGGGGGTGCAGTGGCCTACAATGAGCAGTTCTTC. The rearrangement joins TRBV21-1 to TRBJ2-1; TRBD2 reflects the table's D call only, with no check against the DNA. TRBV21-1 is termed a pseudogene. This CDR3 comprises 19 residues.

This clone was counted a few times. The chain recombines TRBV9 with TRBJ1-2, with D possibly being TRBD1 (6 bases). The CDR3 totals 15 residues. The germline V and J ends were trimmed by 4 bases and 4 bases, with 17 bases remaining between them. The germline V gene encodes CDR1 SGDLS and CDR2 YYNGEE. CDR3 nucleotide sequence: TGTGCCAGCAGCCCACTACCCCAGGGGCCCTATGGCTACACCTTC. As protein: CASSPLPQGPYGYTF.

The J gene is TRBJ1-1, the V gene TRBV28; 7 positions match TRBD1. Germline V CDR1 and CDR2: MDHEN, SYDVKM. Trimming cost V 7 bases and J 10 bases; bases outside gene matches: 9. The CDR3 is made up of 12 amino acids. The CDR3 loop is CASTIQGKGAFF. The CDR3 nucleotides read TGTGCCAGCACAATACAGGGGAAAGGAGCTTTCTTT.

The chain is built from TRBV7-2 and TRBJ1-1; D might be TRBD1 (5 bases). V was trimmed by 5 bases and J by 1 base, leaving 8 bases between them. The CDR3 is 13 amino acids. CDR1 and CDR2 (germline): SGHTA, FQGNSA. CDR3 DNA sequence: TGTGCCAGCAGCCGTGGACAGAACACTGAAGCTTTCTTT. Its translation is CASSRGQNTEAFF.

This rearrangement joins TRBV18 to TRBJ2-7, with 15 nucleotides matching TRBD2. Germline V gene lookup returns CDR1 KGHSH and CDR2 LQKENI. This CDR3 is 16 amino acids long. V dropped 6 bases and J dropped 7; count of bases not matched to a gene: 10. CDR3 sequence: CASSPGLAGGPGEQYF. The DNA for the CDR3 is TGTGCCAGCTCGCCCGGACTAGCGGGAGGGCCGGGTGAGCAGTACTTC.